The 12 T cell receptor beta chains listed next were all sequenced from one sample in a study of blood T cell repertoires in COVID-19. Measured with immunoSEQ multiplex PCR; TCRdb has only the in-frame clones, and not every one. The sample holds about 220,000 clones, roughly 80% seen once. Input material: peripheral blood. These receptors were obtained from a human donor in a cohort sampled during active COVID-19.

V gene TRBV6-1 combines with J gene TRBJ1-4; D might be TRBD1 (5 bases). This CDR3 is 15 amino acids long. Trimming shortened V by 3 bases and J by 8 bases, and 16 bases separated the two germline ends. CDR1 and CDR2 from the germline V gene are MNHNS and SASEGT. This CDR3 is CASSEGGFVVEKLFF. The CDR3 nucleotides read TGTGCCAGCAGTGAGGGGGGTTTCGTGGTAGAAAAACTGTTTTTT.

The J gene is TRBJ2-6, the V gene TRBV5-1; no firm D call. Between the trimmed V and J ends, which lost 0 bases and 0 bases, there was a span of 13 bases. The CDR3 is 18 amino acids. In germline, CDR1 is SGHRS, CDR2 YFSETQ. CDR3 coding DNA: TGCGCCAGCAGCTTGGTAGGAGCGATGCTCTCTGGGGCCAACGTCCTGACTTTC. It encodes CASSLVGAMLSGANVLTF. Full variable domain (missing parts from reference TRBV5-1 and TRBJ2-6): KAGVTQTPRYLIKTRGQQVTLSCSPISGHRSVSWYQQTPGQGLQFLFEYFSETQRNKGNFPGRFSGRQFSNSRSEMNVSTLELGDSALYLCASSLVGAMLSGANVLTFGAGSRLTVL.

The chain employs TRBV15 and TRBJ1-3, with unresolved D. The CDR3 totals 15 residues. Trimming cost V 1 base and J 0 bases, with 7 bases left between them. Germline lookup yields CDR1 LNHNV and CDR2 YYDKDF (reference sequence). In DNA form, the CDR3 reads TGTGCCACCAGCAGAGGTGGAGTCTCTGGAAACACCATATATTTT. As protein: CATSRGGVSGNTIYF.

The J gene is TRBJ1-4, the V gene TRBV6-2 or TRBV6-3, with D possibly matching TRBD1 (5 bases). Germline values: CDR1 MNHEY, CDR2 SVGEGT. Trimming left V 6 bases short and J 7 bases short, with 15 bases between. The CDR3 has 14 amino acids. The CDR3 sequence: CASRPPGRGEKLFF. The CDR3, as DNA: TGTGCCAGCAGGCCTCCAGGGAGGGGTGAAAAACTGTTTTTT.

This sequence joins TRBV6-2 or TRBV6-3 and TRBJ1-5; D perhaps matches TRBD1 (6 bases). V lost 5 bases, J lost 6 bases, and 17 bases lay in between. The length of the CDR3 is 15 residues. The germline CDR1 and CDR2 sequences are MNHEY and SVGEGT. The CDR3 coding sequence is TGTGCCAGCAGTCCCCCGGGGGGGCGGACTCAGCCCCAGCATTTT. As protein: CASSPPGGRTQPQHF.

The count of this clone is one. The rearrangement uses TRBV7-3 and TRBJ2-1; tentative D call: TRBD2 (5 bases). V lost 5 bases and J lost 7, with 21 bases in between. The germline gives CDR1 SGHTA, CDR2 FQGTGA. CDR3 length equals 16 residues. CDR3 nucleotide sequence: TGTGCCAGCAGCCCGCAGACTACCCCGTTAAGGAATGAGCAGTTCTTC. Translated: CASSPQTTPLRNEQFF.

The rearrangement links TRBV6-5 to TRBJ2-5; no clear D. Trimming left V 7 bases short and J 4 bases short, with 7 bases between. The CDR3 extends over 11 amino acids. CDR1 MNHEY and CDR2 SVGAGI come from the germline V gene. CDR3 DNA: TGTGCCAGCACCCCGGGAGAGACCCAGTACTTC. Amino acid sequence: CASTPGETQYF.

This chain joins TRBV29-1 and TRBJ1-4; D gene unclear. The CDR3 extends over 13 amino acids. The germline V gene encodes CDR1 SQVTM and CDR2 ANQGSEA. Trimming took 3 bases from V and 4 from J, leaving 9 bases between them. CDR3 DNA sequence: TGCAGCGTTGATTCAGGTTATAATGAAAAACTGTTTTTT. Its translation: CSVDSGYNEKLFF.

Details on this clone: The junction does not match germline at one end; this may be a read error. The J gene is TRBJ2-1, the V gene TRBV9; D gene uncertain. The germline gives CDR1 SGDLS, CDR2 YYNGEE. The CDR3 is 15 residues long. In nucleotides, the CDR3 is TGTGCCAGCAGCGTAGGCGGATCGGATTACAATGGGCAGTTCTTC. It is translated as CASSVGGSDYNGQFF. Looking up the rest from reference TRBV9 and TRBJ2-1 gives the full variable domain: DSGVTQTPKHLITATGQRVTLRCSPRSGDLSVYWYQQSLDQGLQFLIQYYNGEERAKGNILERFSAQQFPDLHSELNLSSLELGDSALYFCASSVGGSDYNGQFFGPGTRLTVL.

The chain links TRBV6-6 to TRBJ2-1, with a weak D call TRBD1 (5 bases). The V gene lost 2 bases and the J gene lost 9 bases, with 11 bases spanning the gap. This CDR3 is 13 amino acids long. Germline lookup yields CDR1 MNHNY and CDR2 SVGAGI (reference sequence). This CDR3 is CASSYPGQGEQFF. The CDR3 nucleotides read TGTGCCAGCAGTTACCCAGGGCAAGGTGAGCAGTTCTTC.

J is TRBJ1-4 and V is TRBV9; 11 bases line up with TRBD1. CDR1 is SGDLS and CDR2 is YYNGEE in the germline V gene. The CDR3 loop spans 15 amino acids. V was pared by 4 bases and J by 5 bases, with 4 bases of the junction left unmatched. The CDR3 DNA reads as TGTGCCAGCAGCCCTGGGACAGGGGGGAATGAAAAACTGTTTTTT. Its translation is CASSPGTGGNEKLFF. The complete variable domain, with remaining parts taken from reference TRBV9 and TRBJ1-4, reads DSGVTQTPKHLITATGQRVTLRCSPRSGDLSVYWYQQSLDQGLQFLIQYYNGEERAKGNILERFSAQQFPDLHSELNLSSLELGDSALYFCASSPGTGGNEKLFFGSGTQLSVL.

This clone appeared a single time. This chain joins TRBV5-1 and TRBJ1-1; TRBD1 matches 7 bases. This CDR3 region has 16 residues. Trimming took 4 bases from V and 0 from J; bases not matched to a gene: 9. Germline values: CDR1 SGHRS, CDR2 YFSETQ. CDR3: CASSPDRAWLNTEAFF. CDR3 DNA: TGCGCCAGCAGCCCCGACAGGGCTTGGCTGAACACTGAAGCTTTCTTT. Filled out from reference TRBV5-1 and TRBJ1-1, the complete variable domain reads KAGVTQTPRYLIKTRGQQVTLSCSPISGHRSVSWYQQTPGQGLQFLFEYFSETQRNKGNFPGRFSGRQFSNSRSEMNVSTLELGDSALYLCASSPDRAWLNTEAFFGQGTRLTVV.